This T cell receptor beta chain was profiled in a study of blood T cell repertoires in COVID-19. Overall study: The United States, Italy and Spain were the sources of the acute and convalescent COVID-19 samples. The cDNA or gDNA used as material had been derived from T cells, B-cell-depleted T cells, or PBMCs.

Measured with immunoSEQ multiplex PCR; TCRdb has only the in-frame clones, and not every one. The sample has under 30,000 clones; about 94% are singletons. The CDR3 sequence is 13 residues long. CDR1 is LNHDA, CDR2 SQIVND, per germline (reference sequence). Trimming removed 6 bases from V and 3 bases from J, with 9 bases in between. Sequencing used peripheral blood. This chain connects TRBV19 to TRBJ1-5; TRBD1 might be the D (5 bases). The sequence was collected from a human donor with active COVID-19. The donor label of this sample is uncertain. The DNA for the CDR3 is TGTGCCAGTAGGACAGATCCCAATCAGCCCCAGCATTTT. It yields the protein CASRTDPNQPQHF. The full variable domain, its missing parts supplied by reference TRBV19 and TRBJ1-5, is DGGITQSPKYLFRKEGQNVTLSCEQNLNHDAMYWYRQDPGQGLRLIYYSQIVNDFQKGDIAEGYSVSREKKESFPLTVTSAQKNPTAFYLCASRTDPNQPQHFGDGTRLSIL.